This T cell receptor beta chain was found in a study of shared clonotypes between healthy human individuals. Findings and limits, study-wide: Larger estimated richness was generally recorded for naive subsets relative to memory subsets. Donors were few, which limited the genetic and exposure-history diversity represented.

V was clipped by 2 bases and J by 0 bases, with 6 bases between them. The CDR3 covers 14 residues. CDR1 is KGHSH, CDR2 LQKENI, per germline. A note on this clone: Antigen specificity is unknown.

Generated by immunoSEQ multiplex PCR, the TCRdb table keeps only in-frame clones and is missing some. This table holds 950,000 to 1,300,000 clones, about 75% found once. The TCR was taken from a man younger than 35 in good health. The specimen was memory CD4+ T cells sorted from blood. As to subset: CD45RA-negative fraction. The chain couples TRBV18 to TRBJ2-3; no clear D. CDR3 coding DNA: TGTGCCAGCTCACCAGCCATTAGCACAGATACGCAGTATTTT. Amino acids: CASSPAISTDTQYF.